Below are 18 T cell receptor beta chains sequenced from a single sample in a study of cytomegalovirus exposure and HLA in healthy donors. PCR employed 60 Vbeta and 13 Jbeta primers. The repertoire was sequenced with immunoSEQ multiplex PCR; TCRdb's copy has only in-frame clones and lacks some. The sample shows about 210,000 clones, and about 1% sits with its ten largest clones. The sample was PBMCs. The receptor source for this set is a woman aged 30 to 39 in good health and CMV-seropositive.

V is TRBV9 and J is TRBJ2-2, with TRBD2 matching 9 bases. V was clipped by 3 bases and J by 3 bases; unmatched bases: 6. There are 16 residues in the CDR3. Germline-derived CDR1 and CDR2 are SGDLS and YYNGEE. The CDR3 coding sequence is TGTGCCAGCAGCGCTCAAGGACTAGCGTACACCGGGGAGCTGTTTTTT. Amino acid sequence: CASSAQGLAYTGELFF.

The CDR3 nucleotides read TGCGCCAGCAGCCAGGACAGATCGAGCAATCAGCCCCAGCATTTT. Protein: CASSQDRSSNQPQHF. J is TRBJ1-5 and V is TRBV4-3, with D perhaps matching TRBD1 (6 bases). The V end lost 3 bases, the J end lost 1 base, and 10 bases lay between the germline ends. Germline CDR1 is LGHNA and CDR2 is YSLEER. This CDR3 region has 15 residues.

The rearrangement links TRBV11-2 to TRBJ1-1; weak D call: TRBD1 (6 bases). In germline, CDR1 is SGHAT, CDR2 FQNNGV. Between the trimmed V and J ends, which lost 5 bases and 0 bases, there was a span of 10 bases. The CDR3 has 14 residues. The CDR3 sequence is CASSVDRMNTEAFF. The CDR3 DNA follows: TGTGCCAGCAGCGTGGACAGAATGAACACTGAAGCTTTCTTT.

The chain couples TRBV16 to TRBJ2-2; D uncertain. Germline assignment: CDR1 KGHSY and CDR2 FQNENV. There are 13 residues in the CDR3. Trimming stripped 3 bases from V and 5 bases from J, with 7 bases between. CDR3 sequence: CASSQLSTGELFF. For the CDR3, the DNA is TGTGCCAGCAGCCAGCTCAGTACCGGGGAGCTGTTTTTT.

This chain links TRBV10-3 with TRBJ1-5, with TRBD1 as a possible D gene (5 bases). V lost 0 bases to trimming and J lost 3 bases, with 9 bases between them. The CDR3 has 15 amino acids. CDR1 and CDR2 (germline): ENHRY, SYGVKD. This CDR3 reads CAISESGPPNQPQHF. For the CDR3, the DNA is TGTGCCATCAGTGAGTCGGGGCCTCCCAATCAGCCCCAGCATTTT.

The chain combines TRBV6-1 with TRBJ2-5; the D is unclear. The end of the DNA aligns better with TRBJ2-7, so the J call may be wrong. This CDR3 comprises 14 residues. Germline V gives CDR1 MNHNS, CDR2 SASEGT. DNA for the CDR3: TGTGCCAGCAGTGAACCCGCGTCGTCCTACGAGCAGTACTTC. Translated: CASSEPASSYEQYF.

The DNA of the CDR3 is TGTGCCAGCAGCCGAGGGGCTAGCGGGGGTATCTCCTACGAGCAGTACTTC. Its translation is CASSRGASGGISYEQYF. This sequence joins TRBV7-9 and TRBJ2-7, with 10 bases matching TRBD2. The V gene's germline CDR1 is SEHNR and CDR2 FQNEAQ (reference sequence). V was clipped by 5 bases and J by 0 bases; unmatched bases: 10. The CDR3 has 17 amino acids. The complete variable domain, with remaining parts taken from reference TRBV7-9 and TRBJ2-7, reads DTGVSQNPRHKITKRGQNVTFRCDPISEHNRLYWYRQTLGQGPEFLTYFQNEAQLEKSRLLSDRFSAERPKGSFSTLEIQRTEQGDSAMYLCASSRGASGGISYEQYFGPGTRLTVT.

The rearrangement joins TRBV10-1 to TRBJ1-1; 7 positions agree with TRBD1. CDR3 length: 16 residues. Germline CDR1 WNHNN, CDR2 SYGVQD (reference sequence). The V and J ends lost 5 bases and 1 base, in that order; junction bases with no gene match: 10. The CDR3 bases are TGCGCCAGCAGTCGGACAGGAGATTTAGGGAACACTGAAGCTTTCTTT. As protein: CASSRTGDLGNTEAFF.

The rearrangement links TRBV10-3 to TRBJ1-5; D possibly corresponds to TRBD1 (5 bases). Germline CDR1 is ENHRY and CDR2 is SYGVKD. The CDR3 length is 12 residues. V was clipped by 4 bases and J by 5 bases, with 6 bases between them. The CDR3: CAISGRDQPQHF. Written as DNA, the CDR3 is TGTGCCATCAGTGGCAGGGATCAGCCCCAGCATTTT.

The rearrangement uses TRBV4-1 and TRBJ2-2, with TRBD1 matching over 8 bases. The CDR3 extends over 18 amino acids. CDR1 is MGHRA and CDR2 is YSYEKL in the germline V gene. Losses at the gene ends were 4 bases for V and 1 base for J; bases not matched to a gene: 11. CDR3 loop: CASSLNLYRGKNTGELFF. CDR3 coding DNA: TGCGCCAGCAGCCTCAACCTGTACAGGGGGAAGAACACCGGGGAGCTGTTTTTT.

The chain links TRBV6-5 to TRBJ1-5; D is unclear. CDR1 and CDR2 (germline): MNHEY, SVGAGI. The CDR3 runs 15 residues. V shed 3 bases and J shed 7 bases, with 16 bases lying between them. The CDR3 DNA sequence: TGTGCCAGCAGTTATTATGCATCCGGCGGGCAGCCCCAGCATTTT. This codes for CASSYYASGGQPQHF.

This chain uses TRBV21-1 with TRBJ2-7; the table's D call, TRBD1, has no DNA check behind it. TRBV21-1 is a pseudogene locus. The CDR3 has 11 residues. CDR3 protein: CASSRRSEQYF. In DNA, the CDR3 is TGTGCCAGCAGCCGCAGGTCCGAGCAGTACTTC.

This chain connects TRBV5-1 to TRBJ2-7; possible D gene TRBD1, 6 bases. Trimming shortened V by 3 bases and J by 2 bases, and 15 bases separated the two germline ends. From germline, CDR1 is SGHRS and CDR2 YFSETQ. This CDR3 contains 15 residues. The CDR3 sequence is CASSSKVDRAYEQYF. The CDR3 DNA follows: TGCGCCAGCAGCTCCAAGGTGGACAGAGCCTACGAGCAGTACTTC.

V usage is TRBV4-1 and J usage is TRBJ2-3, with a possible D match to TRBD2 (6 bases). The CDR3 has 15 residues. The V end lost 1 base, the J end lost 2 bases, and 10 bases lay between the germline ends. CDR1 and CDR2 (germline): MGHRA, YSYEKL. The CDR3 DNA sequence: TGCGCCAGCAGCCAAGGCCAGCGGGTCACAGATACGCAGTATTTT. It yields the protein CASSQGQRVTDTQYF.

The chain uses TRBV9 and TRBJ1-2, with 9 nucleotides matching TRBD1. This CDR3 has 15 amino acids. The V gene end was trimmed by 0 bases and the J gene end by 8 bases; junction bases not matched to a gene: 8. Germline CDR1 and CDR2: SGDLS and YYNGEE. The CDR3 DNA sequence: TGTGCCAGCAGCGTAGGGGGACAGGGTGGAGCCGGCTACACCTTC. It translates to CASSVGGQGGAGYTF.

Note on this clone: Relative to the germline gene, one junction end is altered; a read error may explain this. Additional DNA sequences in this sample encode the identical CDR3. The chain recombines TRBV19 with TRBJ2-5; the D gene is possibly TRBD1 (5 bases). In germline, CDR1 is LNHDA, CDR2 SQIVND (reference sequence). The CDR3 length is 16 residues. The CDR3 DNA reads as TGCGCCAGTAGTATAACTCCCACAGGTTGGTCAGAGACCCAGTACTTC. As protein: CASSITPTGWSETQYF.

V is TRBV4-3 and J is TRBJ2-7, with D maybe TRBD1 (6 bases). The CDR3 totals 14 residues. Germline CDR1 is LGHNA and CDR2 is YSLEER. V lost 2 bases and J lost 1, with 9 bases in between. The CDR3 region is CASSQSQGSYEQYF. The DNA of the CDR3 is TGCGCCAGCAGCCAATCACAGGGATCCTACGAGCAGTACTTC.

This chain joins TRBV27 and TRBJ2-3; TRBD1 might be the D (5 bases). V was trimmed by 3 bases and J by 9 bases, leaving 10 bases between them. Germline V gene data show CDR1 as MNHEY and CDR2 as SMNVEV (reference sequence). The CDR3 is made up of 12 amino acids. In DNA form, the CDR3 reads TGTGCCAGCAGTTTCGCAGGGCGCACGCAGTATTTT. Translating it yields CASSFAGRTQYF.